A selection of T cell receptor beta chains follows, all from one sample in a study of T cell responses to AZD1222 COVID-19 vaccine. The data were produced by immunoSEQ multiplex PCR, yet TCRdb's version contains in-frame clones alone and is incomplete. Here the sample spans about 120,000 clones, roughly 93% being singletons. The sequencing used peripheral blood, collected 28 days after the second AZD1222 dose. The source is an adult who received the AZD1222 COVID-19 vaccine. CDR3s include the opening cysteine and the closing phenylalanine or tryptophan. D genes are given only for firm matches.

len	v_gene	j_gene	d_gene	CDR3aa	CDR3nt
14	TRBV4-1	TRBJ2-3	-	CASSPLRDFRPLYF	TGCGCCAGCAGCCCCCTCCGGGACTTTCGACCTCTGTATTTT
13	TRBV12-3/TRBV12-4	TRBJ1-2	-	CASSLTEGYGYTF	TGTGCCAGCAGCCTAACCGAGGGGTATGGCTACACCTTC
16	TRBV11-2	TRBJ1-1	TRBD1	CASSLTGDPLGTEAFF	TGTGCCAGCAGCTTAACAGGGGATCCCCTCGGCACTGAAGCTTTCTTT
16	TRBV30	TRBJ2-1	TRBD2	CAWSVPGLAFGDEQFF	TGTGCCTGGAGTGTTCCTGGACTAGCGTTCGGGGATGAGCAGTTCTTC
14	TRBV5-1	TRBJ1-1	-	CASSLEGLGTEAFF	TGCGCCAGCAGCTTGGAGGGGTTGGGCACTGAAGCTTTCTTT
16	TRBV28	TRBJ2-1	TRBD1	CASSLWTGTLYNEQFF	TGTGCCAGCAGTCTCTGGACAGGGACCCTTTACAATGAGCAGTTCTTC
15	TRBV5-1	TRBJ2-3	-	CASSPRDPGADTQYF	TGCGCCAGCAGCCCAAGGGACCCGGGGGCAGATACGCAGTATTTT
13	TRBV9	TRBJ2-3	TRBD2	CASGPSGRNTQYF	TGTGCCAGCGGACCTAGCGGGAGGAATACGCAGTATTTT
16	TRBV7-9	TRBJ2-1	TRBD1	CASSQRTGGSKNEQFF	TGTGCCAGCAGCCAGAGAACAGGGGGCTCGAAGAATGAGCAGTTCTTC
14	TRBV11-2	TRBJ2-5	-	CASSSRTRGETQYF	TGTGCCAGCAGCTCGAGGACGAGGGGGGAGACCCAGTACTTC
19	TRBV4-1	TRBJ2-5	-	CASSQDSLASSRFRETQYF	TGCGCCAGCAGCCAAGACTCGCTAGCATCGTCCCGCTTTCGGGAGACCCAGTACTTC
11	TRBV12-3/TRBV12-4	TRBJ1-5	-	CASSLRRVQHF	TGTGCCAGCAGTTTAAGGAGGGTCCAGCATTTT
18	TRBV9	TRBJ2-6	-	CASSVAPAVHSGANVLTF	TGTGCCAGCAGCGTAGCTCCAGCGGTTCACTCTGGGGCCAACGTCCTGACTTTC
15	TRBV9	TRBJ2-7	TRBD2	CASSLGGLEFDEQYF	TGTGCCAGCAGCCTTGGGGGACTAGAGTTTGACGAGCAGTACTTC
16	TRBV19	TRBJ2-1	TRBD1	CASSLPLGQGRNEQFF	TGTGCCAGTAGTCTTCCACTGGGACAGGGGCGGAATGAGCAGTTCTTC
14	TRBV7-9	TRBJ2-7	TRBD2	CASSLAGGTYEQYF	TGTGCCAGCAGCTTAGCCGGGGGGACCTACGAGCAGTACTTC
15	TRBV7-8	TRBJ1-2	TRBD1	CASSLGWTGNYGYTF	TGTGCCAGCAGCTTAGGTTGGACAGGGAACTATGGCTACACCTTC
15	TRBV4-1	TRBJ1-4	-	CASSSYDSPNEKLFF	TGCGCCAGCAGCTCGTACGACAGTCCTAATGAAAAACTGTTTTTT
13	TRBV7-8	TRBJ1-2	-	CASSSVGNYGYTF	TGTGCCAGCAGCTCCGTGGGTAACTATGGCTACACCTTC
12	TRBV3-1/TRBV3-2	TRBJ2-7	-	CASSHGLGQSYF	TGTGCCAGCAGCCATGGGTTGGGTCAGTCGTACTTC
16	TRBV30	TRBJ1-4	-	CAWSPKGAGDDEKLFF	TGTGCCTGGAGTCCAAAAGGGGCAGGGGACGATGAAAAACTGTTTTTT
17	TRBV2	TRBJ1-1	TRBD1	CASSGKTGVTMNTEAFF	TGTGCCAGCAGTGGCAAAACAGGGGTAACCATGAACACTGAAGCTTTCTTT